This T cell receptor (beta chain) was captured in a study of cytomegalovirus exposure and HLA in healthy donors. Study details: From 170 million or so T cells, an earlier analysis saw under 140 million unique TCR beta sequences.

In the PCR, 60 Vbeta and 13 Jbeta primers were used. The repertoire was sequenced with immunoSEQ multiplex PCR; TCRdb's copy has only in-frame clones and lacks some. The table has roughly 260,000 clones, just under 85% seen once. In regard to this clone: The antigen is not known.

CDR1 and CDR2 from the germline V gene are SGHTA and FQGNSA. This CDR3 is built from 15 residues. The ends were cut back, 5 bases at V and 4 bases at J, with 17 bases in the middle. Study results and caveats: In vitro work confirmed that three CMV-associated chains recognize CMV antigens. Judged likely to be a sequencing artifact was a cluster of highly shared sequence variants. Most of the TCR beta V segments (in an earlier analysis) were productive either about 90% or about 30% of the time.

What was sequenced was PBMCs. The chain is built from TRBV7-2 and TRBJ1-1; D may be TRBD1 (6 bases). The clonotype was recovered from a middle-aged woman in good health and CMV-seropositive. The CDR3 DNA reads as TGTGCCAGCAGCCCAAAACAGGGATTTGCCACTGAAGCTTTCTTT. Translated, it gives CASSPKQGFATEAFF.